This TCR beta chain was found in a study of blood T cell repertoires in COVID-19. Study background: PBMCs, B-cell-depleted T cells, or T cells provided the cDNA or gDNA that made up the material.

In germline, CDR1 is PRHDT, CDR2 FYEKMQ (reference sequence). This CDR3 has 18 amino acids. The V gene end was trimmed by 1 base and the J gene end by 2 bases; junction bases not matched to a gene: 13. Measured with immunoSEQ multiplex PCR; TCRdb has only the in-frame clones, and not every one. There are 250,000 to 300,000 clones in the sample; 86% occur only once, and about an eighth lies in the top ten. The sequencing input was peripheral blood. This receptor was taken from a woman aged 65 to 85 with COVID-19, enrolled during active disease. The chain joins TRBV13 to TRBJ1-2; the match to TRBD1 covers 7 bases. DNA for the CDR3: TGTGCCAGCAGCTTAGAAGGGACAGCCAAATTCTCCAACTATGGCTACACCTTC. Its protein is CASSLEGTAKFSNYGYTF.